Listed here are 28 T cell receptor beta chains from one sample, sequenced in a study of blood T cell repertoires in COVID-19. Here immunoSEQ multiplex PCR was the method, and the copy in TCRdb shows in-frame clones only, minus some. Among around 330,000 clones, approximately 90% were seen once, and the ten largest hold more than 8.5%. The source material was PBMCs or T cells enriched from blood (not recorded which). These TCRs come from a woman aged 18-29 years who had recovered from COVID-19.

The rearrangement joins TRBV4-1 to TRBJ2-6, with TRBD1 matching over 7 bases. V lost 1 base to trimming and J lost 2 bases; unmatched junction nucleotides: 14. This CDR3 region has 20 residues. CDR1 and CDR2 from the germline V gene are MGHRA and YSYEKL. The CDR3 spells CASSQVTTGPWGTGANVLTF. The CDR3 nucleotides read TGCGCCAGCAGCCAAGTCACGACAGGGCCTTGGGGGACTGGGGCCAACGTCCTGACTTTC.

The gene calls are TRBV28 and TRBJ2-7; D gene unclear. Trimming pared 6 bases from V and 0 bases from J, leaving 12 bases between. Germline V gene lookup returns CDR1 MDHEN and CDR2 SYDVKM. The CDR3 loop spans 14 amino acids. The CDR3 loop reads CASRSVSDSYEQYF. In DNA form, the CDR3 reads TGTGCCAGCAGGTCAGTTTCCGACTCCTACGAGCAGTACTTC.

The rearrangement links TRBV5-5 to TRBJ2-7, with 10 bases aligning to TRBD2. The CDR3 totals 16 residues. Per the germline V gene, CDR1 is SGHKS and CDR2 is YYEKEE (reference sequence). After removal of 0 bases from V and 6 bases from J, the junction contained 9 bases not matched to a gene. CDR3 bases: TGTGCCAGCAGCTTGGGGCCTAGCGGGAGAGGTGGCGAGCAGTACTTC. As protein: CASSLGPSGRGGEQYF.

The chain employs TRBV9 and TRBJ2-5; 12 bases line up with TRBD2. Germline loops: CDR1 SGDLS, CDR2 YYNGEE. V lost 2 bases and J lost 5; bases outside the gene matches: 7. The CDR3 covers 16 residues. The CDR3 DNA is TGTGCCAGCAGCGTCCTAGCGGGAGGGCCTGATGAGACCCAGTACTTC. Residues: CASSVLAGGPDETQYF.

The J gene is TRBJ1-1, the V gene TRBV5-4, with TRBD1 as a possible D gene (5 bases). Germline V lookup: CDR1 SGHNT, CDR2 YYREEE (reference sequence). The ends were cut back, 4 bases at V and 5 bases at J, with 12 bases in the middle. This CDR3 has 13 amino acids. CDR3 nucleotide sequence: TGTGCCAGCAGCCCGGGGGGAAGGACTGAAGCTTTCTTT. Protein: CASSPGGRTEAFF. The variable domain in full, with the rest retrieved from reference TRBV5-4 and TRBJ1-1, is ETGVTQSPTHLIKTRGQQVTLRCSSQSGHNTVSWYQQALGQGPQFIFQYYREEENGRGNFPPRFSGLQFPNYSSELNVNALELDDSALYLCASSPGGRTEAFFGQGTRLTVV.

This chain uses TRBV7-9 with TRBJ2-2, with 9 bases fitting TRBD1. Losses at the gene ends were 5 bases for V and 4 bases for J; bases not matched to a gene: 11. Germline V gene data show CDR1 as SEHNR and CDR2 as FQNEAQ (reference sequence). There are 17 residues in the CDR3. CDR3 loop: CASSRATGGFSTGELFF. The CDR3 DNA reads TGTGCCAGCAGCCGCGCTACAGGGGGCTTTAGCACCGGGGAGCTGTTTTTT.

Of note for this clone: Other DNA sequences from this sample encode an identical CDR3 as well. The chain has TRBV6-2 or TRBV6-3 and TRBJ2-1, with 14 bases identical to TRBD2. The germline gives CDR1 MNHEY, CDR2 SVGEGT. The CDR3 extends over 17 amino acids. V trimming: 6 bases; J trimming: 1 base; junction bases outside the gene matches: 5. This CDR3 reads CASSPGTSGSSYNEQFF. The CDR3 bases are TGTGCCAGCAGCCCTGGGACTAGCGGGAGTTCCTACAATGAGCAGTTCTTC.

The CDR3: CASSEPGTELYGYTF. In DNA, the CDR3 is TGTGCCAGCAGTGAACCGGGGACAGAACTCTATGGCTACACCTTC. The chain couples TRBV2 to TRBJ1-2, with 7 bases fitting TRBD1. Germline trimming cut 2 bases from V and 4 bases from J; bases unmatched to any gene: 7. The CDR3 is 15 amino acids. Per the germline V gene, CDR1 is SNHLY and CDR2 is FYNNEI.

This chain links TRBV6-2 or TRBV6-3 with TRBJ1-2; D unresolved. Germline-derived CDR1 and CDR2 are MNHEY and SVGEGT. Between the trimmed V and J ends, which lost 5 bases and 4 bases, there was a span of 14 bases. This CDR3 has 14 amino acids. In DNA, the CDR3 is TGTGCCAGCAGTCTCCGGGTAGGTCCCTATGGCTACACCTTC. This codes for CASSLRVGPYGYTF.

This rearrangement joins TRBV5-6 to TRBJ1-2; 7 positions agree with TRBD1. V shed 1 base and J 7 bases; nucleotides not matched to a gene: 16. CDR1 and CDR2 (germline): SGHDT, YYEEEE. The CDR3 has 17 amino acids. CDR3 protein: CASSLPQGTSPVPGYTF. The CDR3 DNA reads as TGTGCCAGCAGCTTGCCACAGGGGACATCCCCCGTTCCTGGCTACACCTTC.

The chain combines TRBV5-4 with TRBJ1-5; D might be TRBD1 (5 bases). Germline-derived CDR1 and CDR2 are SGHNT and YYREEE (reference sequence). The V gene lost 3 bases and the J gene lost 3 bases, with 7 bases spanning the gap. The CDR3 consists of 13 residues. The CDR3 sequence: CASSSGPNQPQHF. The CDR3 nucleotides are TGTGCCAGCAGCTCAGGGCCCAATCAGCCCCAGCATTTT. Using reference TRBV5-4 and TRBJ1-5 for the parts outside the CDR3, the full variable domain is ETGVTQSPTHLIKTRGQQVTLRCSSQSGHNTVSWYQQALGQGPQFIFQYYREEENGRGNFPPRFSGLQFPNYSSELNVNALELDDSALYLCASSSGPNQPQHFGDGTRLSIL.

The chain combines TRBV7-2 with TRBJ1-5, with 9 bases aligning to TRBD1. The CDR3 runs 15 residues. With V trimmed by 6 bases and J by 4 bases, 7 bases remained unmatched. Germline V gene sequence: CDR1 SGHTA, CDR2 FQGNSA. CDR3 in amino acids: CASSPGTGMNQPQHF. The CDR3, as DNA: TGTGCCAGCAGTCCCGGGACAGGGATGAATCAGCCCCAGCATTTT.

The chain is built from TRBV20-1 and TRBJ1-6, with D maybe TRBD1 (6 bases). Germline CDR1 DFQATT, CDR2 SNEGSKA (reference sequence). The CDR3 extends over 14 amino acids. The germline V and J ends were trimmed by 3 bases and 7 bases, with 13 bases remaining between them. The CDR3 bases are TGCAGTGCTAGTATGGGGGCGAAGAATTCACCCCTCCACTTT. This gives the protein CSASMGAKNSPLHF.

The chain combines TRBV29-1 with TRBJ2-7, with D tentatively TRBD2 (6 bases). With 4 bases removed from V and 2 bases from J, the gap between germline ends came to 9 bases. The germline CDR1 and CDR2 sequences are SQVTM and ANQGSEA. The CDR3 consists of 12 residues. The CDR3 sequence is CSVGRGTYEQYF. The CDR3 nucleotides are TGCAGCGTTGGGAGGGGAACCTACGAGCAGTACTTC.

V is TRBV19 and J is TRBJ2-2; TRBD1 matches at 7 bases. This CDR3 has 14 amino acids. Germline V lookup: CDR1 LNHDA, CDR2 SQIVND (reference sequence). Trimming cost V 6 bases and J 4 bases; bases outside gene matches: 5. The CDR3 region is CASRRGLGTGELFF. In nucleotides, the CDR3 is TGTGCCAGTAGGAGGGGGCTTGGCACCGGGGAGCTGTTTTTT.

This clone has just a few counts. The CDR3 DNA sequence: TGTGCCAGCAGTCCGTGGACAGGGCAGGGCTACACCTTC. This encodes CASSPWTGQGYTF. V and J are TRBV27 and TRBJ1-2; TRBD1 aligns across 8 bases. CDR3 length: 13 amino acids. V was pared by 5 bases and J by 8 bases, with 7 bases of the junction left unmatched. The V gene's germline CDR1 is MNHEY and CDR2 SMNVEV (reference sequence).

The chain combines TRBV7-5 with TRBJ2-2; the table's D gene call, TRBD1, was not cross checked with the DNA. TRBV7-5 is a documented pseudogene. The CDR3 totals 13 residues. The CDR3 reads CARSSTGAGELFF. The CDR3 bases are TGTGCCAGAAGTTCTACAGGGGCCGGGGAGCTGTTTTTT.

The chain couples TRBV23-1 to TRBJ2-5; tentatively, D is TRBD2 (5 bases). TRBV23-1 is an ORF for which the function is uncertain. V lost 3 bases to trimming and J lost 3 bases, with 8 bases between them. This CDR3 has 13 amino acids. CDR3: CASSHRTEETQYF. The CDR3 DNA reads TGCGCCAGCAGTCATCGGACTGAAGAGACCCAGTACTTC.

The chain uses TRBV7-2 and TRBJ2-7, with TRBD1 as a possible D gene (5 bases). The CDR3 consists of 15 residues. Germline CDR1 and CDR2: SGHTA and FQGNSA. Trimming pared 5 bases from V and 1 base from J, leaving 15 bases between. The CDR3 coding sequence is TGTGCCAGCAGCAAGGGTCAGGGCACTTCCTACGAGCAGTACTTC. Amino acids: CASSKGQGTSYEQYF.

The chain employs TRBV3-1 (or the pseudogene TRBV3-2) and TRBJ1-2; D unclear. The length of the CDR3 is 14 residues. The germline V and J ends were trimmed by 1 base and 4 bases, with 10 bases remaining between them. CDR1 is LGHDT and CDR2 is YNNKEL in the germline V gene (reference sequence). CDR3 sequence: CASSQGRSVYGYTF. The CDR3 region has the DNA TGTGCCAGCAGCCAAGGTCGTTCGGTCTATGGCTACACCTTC.

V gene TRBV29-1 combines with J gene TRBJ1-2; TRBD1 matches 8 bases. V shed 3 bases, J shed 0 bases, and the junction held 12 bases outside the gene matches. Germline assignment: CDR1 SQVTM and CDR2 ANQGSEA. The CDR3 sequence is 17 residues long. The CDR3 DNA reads TGCAGCGTTGACCCCCCGGCCGGACAGGGATCTAACTATGGCTACACCTTC. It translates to CSVDPPAGQGSNYGYTF.

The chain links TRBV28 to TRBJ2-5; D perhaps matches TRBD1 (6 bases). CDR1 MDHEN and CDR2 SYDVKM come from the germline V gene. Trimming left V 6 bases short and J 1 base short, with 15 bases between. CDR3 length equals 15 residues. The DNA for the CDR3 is TGTGCCAGCAGCCTCCGGACAGCGTTCCAAGAGACCCAGTACTTC. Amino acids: CASSLRTAFQETQYF.

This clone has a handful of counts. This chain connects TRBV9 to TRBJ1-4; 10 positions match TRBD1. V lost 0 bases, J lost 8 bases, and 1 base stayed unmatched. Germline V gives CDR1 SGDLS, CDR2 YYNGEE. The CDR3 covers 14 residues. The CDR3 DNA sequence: TGTGCCAGCAGCGTAGGGACAGGGGGGGAAAAACTGTTTTTT. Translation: CASSVGTGGEKLFF.

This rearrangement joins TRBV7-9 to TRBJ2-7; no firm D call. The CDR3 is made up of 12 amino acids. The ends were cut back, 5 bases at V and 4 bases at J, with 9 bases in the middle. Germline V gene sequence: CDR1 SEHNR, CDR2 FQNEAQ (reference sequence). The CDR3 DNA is TGTGCCAGCAGCCGCGCCGAATACGAGCAGTACTTC. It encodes CASSRAEYEQYF.

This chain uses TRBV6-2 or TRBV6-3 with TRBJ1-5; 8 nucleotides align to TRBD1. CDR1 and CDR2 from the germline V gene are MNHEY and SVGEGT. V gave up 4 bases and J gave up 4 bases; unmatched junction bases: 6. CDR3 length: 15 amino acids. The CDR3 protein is CASSFRRTGNQPQHF. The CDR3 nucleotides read TGTGCCAGCAGTTTCCGGAGGACAGGGAATCAGCCCCAGCATTTT.

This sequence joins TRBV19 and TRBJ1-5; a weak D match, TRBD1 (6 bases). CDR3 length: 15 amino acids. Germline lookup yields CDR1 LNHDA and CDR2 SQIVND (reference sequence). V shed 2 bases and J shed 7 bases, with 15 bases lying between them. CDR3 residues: CASSIPGGGEQPQHF. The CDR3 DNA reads TGTGCCAGTAGTATACCGGGGGGGGGCGAACAGCCCCAGCATTTT.

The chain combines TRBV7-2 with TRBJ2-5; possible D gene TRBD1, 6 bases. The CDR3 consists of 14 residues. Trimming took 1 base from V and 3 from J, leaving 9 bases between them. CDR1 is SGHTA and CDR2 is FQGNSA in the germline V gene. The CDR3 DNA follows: TGTGCCAGCAGCTTAGACAGGGTAAAAGAGACCCAGTACTTC. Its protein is CASSLDRVKETQYF.

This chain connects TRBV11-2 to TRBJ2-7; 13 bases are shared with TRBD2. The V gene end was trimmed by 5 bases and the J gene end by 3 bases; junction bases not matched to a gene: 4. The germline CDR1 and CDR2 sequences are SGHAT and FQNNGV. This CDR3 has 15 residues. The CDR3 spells CASSQTSGGLYEQYF. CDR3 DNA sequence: TGTGCCAGCAGCCAGACTAGCGGGGGGCTCTACGAGCAGTACTTC.